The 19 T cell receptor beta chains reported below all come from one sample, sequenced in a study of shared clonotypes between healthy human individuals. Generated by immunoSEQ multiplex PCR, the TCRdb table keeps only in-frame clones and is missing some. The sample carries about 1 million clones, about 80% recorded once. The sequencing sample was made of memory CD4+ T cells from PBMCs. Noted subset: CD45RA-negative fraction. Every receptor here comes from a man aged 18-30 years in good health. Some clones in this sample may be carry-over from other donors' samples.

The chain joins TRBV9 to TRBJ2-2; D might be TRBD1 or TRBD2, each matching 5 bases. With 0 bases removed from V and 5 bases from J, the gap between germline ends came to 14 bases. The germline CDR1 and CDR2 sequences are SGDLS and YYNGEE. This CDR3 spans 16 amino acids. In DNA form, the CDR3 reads TGTGCCAGCAGCGTAGGGCCCGGGGCGCTAACCGGGGAGCTGTTTTTT. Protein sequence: CASSVGPGALTGELFF.

The CDR3 nucleotides are TGCGCCAGCAGCTTGCTGGCACGGGGTTTCGAGCAGTACTTC. It translates to CASSLLARGFEQYF. This chain uses TRBV5-1 with TRBJ2-7; TRBD2 might be the D (5 bases). The V end lost 1 base, the J end lost 6 bases, and 14 bases lay between the germline ends. The CDR3 length is 14 residues. The germline V gene has CDR1 SGHRS and CDR2 YFSETQ.

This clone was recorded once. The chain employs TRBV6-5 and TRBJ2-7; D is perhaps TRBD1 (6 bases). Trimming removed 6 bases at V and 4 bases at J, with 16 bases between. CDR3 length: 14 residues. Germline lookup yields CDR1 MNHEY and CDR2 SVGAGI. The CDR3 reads CASRRRDIPYEQYF. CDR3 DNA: TGTGCCAGCAGGCGCCGGGACATCCCGTACGAGCAGTACTTC.

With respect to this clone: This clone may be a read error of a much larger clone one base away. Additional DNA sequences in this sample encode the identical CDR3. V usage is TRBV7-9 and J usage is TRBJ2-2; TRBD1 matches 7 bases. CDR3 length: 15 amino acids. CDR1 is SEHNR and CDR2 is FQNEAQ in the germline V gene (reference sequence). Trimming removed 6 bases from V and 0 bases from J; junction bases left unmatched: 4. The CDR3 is CASRPGTANTGELFF. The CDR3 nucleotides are TGTGCCAGCAGACCCGGGACAGCGAACACCGGGGAGCTGTTTTTT.

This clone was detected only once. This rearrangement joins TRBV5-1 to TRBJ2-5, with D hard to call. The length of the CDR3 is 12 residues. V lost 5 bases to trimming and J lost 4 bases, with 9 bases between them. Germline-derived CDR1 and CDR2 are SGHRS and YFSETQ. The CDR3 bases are TGCGCCAGCAGACTCGAACGAGAGACCCAGTACTTC. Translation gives CASRLERETQYF.

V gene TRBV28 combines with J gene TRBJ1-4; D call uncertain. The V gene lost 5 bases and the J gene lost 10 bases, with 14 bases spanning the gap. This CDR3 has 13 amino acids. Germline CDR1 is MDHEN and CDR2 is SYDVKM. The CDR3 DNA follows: TGTGCCAGCAGTCCTCAGTACCCAGGAAAACTGTTTTTT. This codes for CASSPQYPGKLFF.

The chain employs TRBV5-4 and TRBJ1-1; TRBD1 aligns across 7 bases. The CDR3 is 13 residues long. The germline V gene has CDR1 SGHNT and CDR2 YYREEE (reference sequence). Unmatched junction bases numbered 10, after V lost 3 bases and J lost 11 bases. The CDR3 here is CASSSDPGQKAFF. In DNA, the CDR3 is TGTGCCAGCAGCTCCGACCCGGGACAGAAGGCTTTCTTT.

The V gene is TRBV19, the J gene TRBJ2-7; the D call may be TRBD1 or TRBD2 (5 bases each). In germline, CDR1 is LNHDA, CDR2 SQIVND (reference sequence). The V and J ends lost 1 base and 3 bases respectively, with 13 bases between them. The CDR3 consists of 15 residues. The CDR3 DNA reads TGTGCCAGTAGTATAGGCCCAGGGACCATCTACGAGCAGTACTTC. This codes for CASSIGPGTIYEQYF.

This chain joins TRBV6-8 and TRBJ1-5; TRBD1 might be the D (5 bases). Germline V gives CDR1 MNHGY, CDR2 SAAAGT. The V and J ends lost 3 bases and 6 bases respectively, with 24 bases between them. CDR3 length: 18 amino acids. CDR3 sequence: CASSYQGLLWGPRQPQHF. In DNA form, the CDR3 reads TGTGCCAGCAGTTATCAAGGATTATTATGGGGACCCCGTCAGCCCCAGCATTTT.

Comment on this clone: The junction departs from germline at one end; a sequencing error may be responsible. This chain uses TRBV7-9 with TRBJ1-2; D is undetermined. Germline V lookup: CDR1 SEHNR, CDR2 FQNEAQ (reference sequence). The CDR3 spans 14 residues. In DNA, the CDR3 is TGCGCCAGCAGCCAAGATACGGGGTTCTATGGCTACACCTTC. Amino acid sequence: CASSQDTGFYGYTF.

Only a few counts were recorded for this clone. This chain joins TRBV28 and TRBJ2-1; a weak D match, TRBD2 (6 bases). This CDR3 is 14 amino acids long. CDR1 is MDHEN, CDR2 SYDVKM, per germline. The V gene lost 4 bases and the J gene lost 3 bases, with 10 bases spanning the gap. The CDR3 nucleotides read TGTGCCAGCAGTTCGCCTAGCGTCTACAATGAGCAGTTCTTC. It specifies CASSSPSVYNEQFF.

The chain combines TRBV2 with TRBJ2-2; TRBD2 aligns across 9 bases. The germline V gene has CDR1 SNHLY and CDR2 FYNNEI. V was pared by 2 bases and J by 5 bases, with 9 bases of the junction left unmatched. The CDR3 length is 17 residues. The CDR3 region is CASSERGPGLATGELFF. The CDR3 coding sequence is TGTGCCAGCAGTGAACGAGGTCCGGGACTAGCAACCGGGGAGCTGTTTTTT.

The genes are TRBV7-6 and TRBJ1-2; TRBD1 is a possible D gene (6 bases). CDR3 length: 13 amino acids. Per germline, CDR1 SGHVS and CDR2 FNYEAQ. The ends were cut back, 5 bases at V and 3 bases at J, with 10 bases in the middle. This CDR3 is CASSRGQYYGYTF. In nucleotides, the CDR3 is TGTGCCAGCAGCCGAGGACAGTACTATGGCTACACCTTC.

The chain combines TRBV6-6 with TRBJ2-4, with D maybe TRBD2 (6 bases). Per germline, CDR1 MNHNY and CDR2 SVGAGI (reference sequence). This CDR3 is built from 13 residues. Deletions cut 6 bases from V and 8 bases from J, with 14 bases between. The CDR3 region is CASSYGTGDIQYF. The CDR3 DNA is TGTGCCAGCAGCTACGGGACGGGGGACATTCAGTACTTC.

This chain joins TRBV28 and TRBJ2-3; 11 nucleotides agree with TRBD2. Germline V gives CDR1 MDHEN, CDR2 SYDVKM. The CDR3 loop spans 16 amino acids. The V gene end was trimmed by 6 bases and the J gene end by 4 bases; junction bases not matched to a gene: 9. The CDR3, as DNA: TGTGCCAGCAGCAGCACACTAGCGGGAGAGGCAGATACGCAGTATTTT. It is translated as CASSSTLAGEADTQYF.

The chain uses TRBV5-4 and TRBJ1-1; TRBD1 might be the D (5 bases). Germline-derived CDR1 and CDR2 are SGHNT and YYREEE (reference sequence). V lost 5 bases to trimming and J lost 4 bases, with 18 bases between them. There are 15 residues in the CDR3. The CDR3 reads CASSSFGTVSTEAFF. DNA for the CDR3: TGTGCCAGCAGTTCCTTTGGGACGGTGAGCACTGAAGCTTTCTTT.

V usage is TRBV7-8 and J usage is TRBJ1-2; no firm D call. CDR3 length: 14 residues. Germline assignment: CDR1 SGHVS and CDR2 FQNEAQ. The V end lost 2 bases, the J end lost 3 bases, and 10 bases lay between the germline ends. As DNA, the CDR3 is TGTGCCAGCAGCTTACCGAGTCCCCACTATGGCTACACCTTC. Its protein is CASSLPSPHYGYTF.

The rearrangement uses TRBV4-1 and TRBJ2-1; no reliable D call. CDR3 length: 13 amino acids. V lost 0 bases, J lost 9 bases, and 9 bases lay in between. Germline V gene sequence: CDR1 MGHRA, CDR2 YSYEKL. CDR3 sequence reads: CASSQDPGREQFF. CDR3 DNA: TGCGCCAGCAGCCAAGACCCCGGTCGTGAGCAGTTCTTC.

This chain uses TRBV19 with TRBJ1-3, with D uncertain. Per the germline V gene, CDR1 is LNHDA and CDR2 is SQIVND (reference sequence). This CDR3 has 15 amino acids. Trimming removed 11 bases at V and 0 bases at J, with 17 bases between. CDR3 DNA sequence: TGTGCCGCGGAGCAAAGGCGCCGCTCTGGAAACACCATATATTTT. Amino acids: CAAEQRRRSGNTIYF.